These T cell receptor beta chains were read from a single sample in a study of CD8 T cells in Susac syndrome. TCRdb redid the calling of the immunoSEQ multiplex PCR reads with MiXCR, one entry per CDR3 protein. The sample yields 130,000 to 150,000 distinct CDR3 sequences, around 94% seen once. The sample was CD8+ T cells from PBMCs. The receptors come from a human donor in good health. CDR3s leave out the opening cysteine and the closing phenylalanine or tryptophan. A D gene is named only where the DNA matches it firmly.

>TRBJ2-5|TRBD1|TRBV13
ASSLRGQGARPAGETQY
>TRBJ2-7|TRBD2|TRBV6-5
ASSYSGPRDYYEQY
>TRBJ2-7|TRBD2|TRBV2
ASTQAGEFEQY
>TRBJ1-1|.|TRBV7-9
ASSARGVGGTEAF
>TRBJ1-4|.|TRBV7-9
ASSFTHEKLF
>TRBJ2-3|TRBD2|TRBV7-8
ASSLVGLAGKDTQY
>TRBJ1-2|TRBD1|TRBV4-2
ASSQEDRREIGGYT
>TRBJ1-1|TRBD1|TRBV28
ASSLGTENTEAF
>TRBJ2-7|.|TRBV27
ASSEAGPSYEQY
>TRBJ2-4|.|TRBV15
ATSREGRGREAKNIQY
>TRBJ2-7|TRBD1|TRBV15
ATSRTTGAYEQY
>TRBJ2-1|TRBD2|TRBV5-1
ASSLLARPYNEQF
>TRBJ2-1|TRBD2|TRBV7-9
ASSLILGLASNEQF
>TRBJ2-5|.|TRBV27
ASSFGPPQETQY
>TRBJ2-7|.|TRBV7-8
ASSLGPHEQY
>TRBJ2-7|TRBD2|TRBV5-6
ASSLSTSGSYEQY
>TRBJ2-1|.|TRBV7-2
ASSPGMAHNEQF
>TRBJ2-1|.|TRBV29-1
SVREPTGDGNEQF
>TRBJ1-2|.|TRBV5-6
ASSLEGSGTGYT
>TRBJ2-3|.|TRBV28
ASSLALSYRY
>TRBJ2-3|.|TRBV20-1
SLPLGFNTDTQY
>TRBJ1-2|.|TRBV27
ASSLFGADGYT
>TRBJ2-1|.|TRBV29-1
SGGTSFDEQF
>TRBJ1-1|.|TRBV2
ASRLRGNTEAF
>TRBJ2-1|.|TRBV19
ASSIGGGLNEQF
>TRBJ2-1|.|TRBV15
ATSRVLHGSYNEQF
>TRBJ2-1|.|TRBV12-3/TRBV12-4
ASSFGGVILGEQF
>TRBJ2-7|.|TRBV10-3
AISETSYEQY
>TRBJ2-7|TRBD2|TRBV28
ASRLAGGQTYEQY
>TRBJ1-2|.|TRBV14
ASSPSAYGYT
>TRBJ2-1|.|TRBV30
AWSVRERVYNEQF
>TRBJ1-1|.|TRBV4-1
ASSQGQYTEAF
>TRBJ2-7|TRBD2|TRBV9
ASSVKVSGSPTYEQY
>TRBJ2-5|.|TRBV24-1
ATSEANRYQETQY
>TRBJ2-5|TRBD2|TRBV12-3/TRBV12-4
ASRISGRSQETQY
>TRBJ2-5|TRBD2|TRBV29-1
SVMTSGQETQY
>TRBJ2-5|TRBD1|TRBV6-2/TRBV6-3
ASSSGDRGKEETQY
>TRBJ2-1|TRBD2|TRBV20-1
SARPSGYNEQF
>TRBJ2-7|TRBD2|TRBV27
ASSGTSGQQY
>TRBJ1-2|.|TRBV20-1
SAREDYGYT
>TRBJ2-2|.|TRBV11-3
ASSSTYTGELF
>TRBJ2-5|.|TRBV7-7
ASSSGPGQQETQY
>TRBJ2-1|.|TRBV30
AWNIAANEQF
>TRBJ2-6|TRBD1|TRBV29-1
SVEIRDSQGSGANVLT
>TRBJ2-1|.|TRBV5-1
ASSLAREINEQF
>TRBJ2-1|TRBD1|TRBV28
ASRPRITGTGDFNEQF
>TRBJ2-1|TRBD1|TRBV27
ASSFGQAWNEQF
>TRBJ2-1|TRBD2|TRBV27
ASSIRLANEQF
>TRBJ1-1|.|TRBV7-9
ASSFLSRVATEAF
>TRBJ2-5|.|TRBV30
AWRAGYQETQY
>TRBJ1-2|.|TRBV7-9
ASSLGTAGSDGYT
>TRBJ1-1|.|TRBV19
ASSKGTANEAF
>TRBJ2-3|.|TRBV12-3/TRBV12-4
ASGAEVTDTQY
>TRBJ2-7|.|TRBV30
AWSGQSSYEQY